This entry features one TCR beta chain sequence. Its antigen is not identified. The data were produced by immunoSEQ multiplex PCR, yet TCRdb's version contains in-frame clones alone and is incomplete. The table shows 50,000 or so clones, with roughly 88% occurring only once. This record comes from a study of OX40 agonist ivuxolimab in advanced cancers. Whole-study context: Past anti-PD-1, anti-PD-L1 or anti-CTLA-4 therapy was accepted, and approximately 40% had received some. The study, taken as a whole, reports: Expanded clones belonging to CD8+ T cells outnumbered, on average, those of CD4+. Expansion of clones was among the lowest in partial responders at 0.1-3.0 mg/kg. Some nonresponders also had low normalized T-cell clonal expansion.

CDR1 is SGDLS, CDR2 YYNGEE, per germline. V dropped 3 bases and J dropped 0; count of bases not matched to a gene: 8. CDR3 length: 17 amino acids. The source of this sequence is an adult with an advanced solid tumor such as melanoma, head and neck, liver or kidney cancer. Sequencing used CD4+ or CD8+ T cells sorted from blood, obtained in a trial of the OX40 agonist ivuxolimab. The V gene is TRBV9, the J gene TRBJ2-3; 9 nucleotides match TRBD2. The CDR3 protein is CASSGPLLAGSTDTQYF. CDR3 coding DNA: TGTGCCAGCAGCGGGCCGCTCCTAGCGGGGAGCACAGATACGCAGTATTTT.